This T cell receptor beta chain was observed in a study of PD-1 blockade in classical Hodgkin lymphoma. Libraries were prepared by immunoSEQ multiplex PCR; TCRdb keeps only in-frame clonotypes and omits some of them. The repertoire has some 14,000 clones, around 84% of them found once; the top ten carry 0.65% to 1%. Notes on this clone: Its antigen is not identified.

This CDR3 region has 15 residues. The V gene lost 1 base and the J gene lost 7 bases, with 14 bases spanning the gap. Germline CDR1 SGHNT, CDR2 YENEEA. Findings and limits, study-wide: Healthy donors were reported to have higher baseline TCR diversity than newly diagnosed patients.

Time point defined: newly diagnosed, previously untreated cHL patient sample. Magnetic negative selection served to purify CD4+ T cells out of PBMCs that had been thawed. This chain connects TRBV11-3 to TRBJ2-1, with D perhaps TRBD2 (7 bases). Sequenced sample: CD4+ T cells from blood. This TCR came from a human donor with classical Hodgkin lymphoma. The chain's CDR3 is CASSLGAGRGNEQFF. The CDR3 DNA sequence: TGTGCCAGCAGCTTAGGTGCAGGGAGGGGGAATGAGCAGTTCTTC.